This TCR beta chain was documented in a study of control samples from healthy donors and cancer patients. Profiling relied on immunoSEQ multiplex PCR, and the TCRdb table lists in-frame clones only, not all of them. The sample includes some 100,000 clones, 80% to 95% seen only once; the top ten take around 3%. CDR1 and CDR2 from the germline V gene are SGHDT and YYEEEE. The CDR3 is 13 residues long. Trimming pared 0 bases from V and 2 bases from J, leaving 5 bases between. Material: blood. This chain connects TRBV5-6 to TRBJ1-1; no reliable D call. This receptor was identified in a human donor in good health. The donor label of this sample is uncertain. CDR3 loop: CASSLGFNTEAFF. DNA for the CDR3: TGTGCCAGCAGCTTGGGTTTTAACACTGAAGCTTTCTTT.